This T cell receptor beta chain emerged from a study of blood T cell repertoires in COVID-19. The CDR3 consists of 16 residues. Trimming removed 2 bases from V and 3 bases from J; junction bases left unmatched: 9. CDR1 and CDR2 (germline): MNHEY, SVGAGI. Source study methods: Estimation of nucleated cell counts relied on the amplification of reference gene primers. TCRdb's copy holds only in-frame clones and misses some; the assay was immunoSEQ multiplex PCR. V and J calls and clone size follow that table, whereas D and trimming were derived from the DNA. This table holds 20,000 or so clones, 86% found once.

The chain combines TRBV6-5 with TRBJ2-5; TRBD1 matches at 7 bases. Sequencing was done on a sample of peripheral blood. The receptor's source is a woman aged 80 or over with active or convalescent COVID-19. The CDR3 sequence: CASSYVPGQTEETQYF. The CDR3 DNA sequence: TGTGCCAGCAGTTACGTTCCGGGACAGACGGAAGAGACCCAGTACTTC.